This T cell receptor (beta chain) was observed in a study of cytomegalovirus exposure and HLA in healthy donors. Remarks on this clone: As yet, its antigen is unknown.

Study outcomes and limitations: Some TCR beta chains (roughly 160 of them) were listed as cytomegalovirus-associated. Compared with the roughly 670-donor mean, an Asian-associated ancestry cluster reportedly had fewer N-insertions, according to a later analysis.

Donors were ostensibly healthy at sampling, although undocumented immune exposures were probable. Both 60 Vbeta primers and 13 Jbeta primers went into the PCR. Per the study methods: Later, 65 million to 85 million unique TCR beta chains were counted in an analysis, and 8.5 million to 13 million of them were shared. This table comes from immunoSEQ multiplex PCR, and its TCRdb copy is limited to in-frame clones, with some not included. V, J and clone size reflect that table, while D and trimming were determined from the DNA. The top ten hold approximately 2.5% of the sample, which has roughly 200,000 clones, 82% seen once. The germline V gene has CDR1 SNHLY and CDR2 FYNNEI. Trimming removed 5 bases at V and 2 bases at J, with 11 bases between. The CDR3 is 14 residues long.

The sequencing sample was made of PBMCs. The V gene is TRBV2, the J gene TRBJ2-3; tentative D call: TRBD2 (6 bases). The sequence was obtained from a woman aged 40-49 years in good health and CMV-seronegative. CDR3 residues: CASSLASPTDTQYF. The CDR3 DNA sequence: TGTGCCAGCAGTCTAGCGTCCCCCACAGATACGCAGTATTTT. Using reference TRBV2 and TRBJ2-3 for the parts outside the CDR3, the full variable domain is EPEVTQTPSHQVTQMGQEVILRCVPISNHLYFYWYRQILGQKVEFLVSFYNNEISEKSEIFDDQFSVERPDGSNFTLKIRSTKLEDSAMYFCASSLASPTDTQYFGPGTRLTVL.